This is a list of T cell receptor beta chains from one sample in a study of CD8 T cells in ankylosing spondylitis. TCRdb re-derived calls from the 5' RACE reads in MiXCR, one entry per CDR3 protein. The table includes about 200,000 distinct CDR3 sequences, 9.5% to 15% detected once. Sequences were obtained from blood, either unsorted or a sorted T cell fraction (not recorded which). The receptors come from a male donor with ankylosing spondylitis or in good health (not recorded which). Each CDR3 is given with its conserved first and last residue. Fields, in order: D gene, V gene, clone size, J gene, CDR3 protein, CDR3 DNA. D genes are given only for firm matches. Expanded clones are given a class, and other clones once, few, many or no size at all.

NA	TRBV9	few	TRBJ2-3	CASSPETGADTQYF	TGTGCCAGCAGCCCGGAAACAGGCGCAGATACGCAGTATTTT
TRBD2	TRBV20-1	NA	TRBJ2-3	CSARELAGGDTQYF	TGCAGTGCCAGGGAGCTAGCGGGGGGCGATACGCAGTATTTT
NA	TRBV10-3	few	TRBJ2-7	CAISGLAGRSPYEQYF	TGTGCCATCAGTGGGCTTGCGGGACGCAGCCCCTACGAGCAGTACTTC
NA	TRBV7-8	few	TRBJ2-1	CASSLLSSVYNEQFF	TGTGCCAGCAGCTTATTGTCCAGCGTTTACAATGAGCAGTTCTTC
NA	TRBV10-3	many	TRBJ2-5	CAIRDDPEETQYF	TGTGCCATCAGGGACGATCCTGAAGAGACCCAGTACTTC
NA	TRBV12-3/TRBV12-4	NA	TRBJ1-1	CASSLDKRGTEAFF	TGTGCCAGCAGCCTAGACAAGAGGGGCACTGAAGCTTTCTTT
TRBD1	TRBV5-1	many	TRBJ1-1	CASSRRQGGLGEAFF	TGCGCCAGCAGCCGACGACAGGGGGGGTTAGGTGAAGCTTTCTTT
TRBD1	TRBV5-1	few	TRBJ2-7	CASSYGTGTPEQYF	TGCGCCAGCAGCTACGGGACAGGGACCCCTGAGCAGTACTTC
TRBD1	TRBV12-3/TRBV12-4	few	TRBJ1-2	CASSLTGYYGYTF	TGTGCCAGCAGTTTGACAGGGTACTATGGCTACACCTTC
TRBD1	TRBV11-2	NA	TRBJ1-6	CASRQGNVSPLHF	TGTGCCAGCAGACAGGGGAATGTTTCACCCCTCCACTTT
TRBD1	TRBV5-1	medium-sized	TRBJ2-2	CASSLGRGLTGELFF	TGCGCCAGCAGCTTGGGCAGGGGGCTGACCGGGGAGCTGTTTTTT
NA	TRBV5-1	NA	TRBJ2-5	CASSLSLVVTGLVEETQYF	TGCGCCAGCAGCCTATCTCTCGTGGTAACAGGGTTGGTGGAAGAGACCCAGTACTTC